Below, 30 T cell receptor beta chains from the same sample are listed, as sequenced in a study of cytomegalovirus exposure and HLA in healthy donors. 60 Vbeta and 13 Jbeta primers were used in PCR. Assay: immunoSEQ multiplex PCR; the TCRdb copy retains only in-frame clones and omits some. This table lists about 140,000 clones. Sequencing input: PBMCs. The receptor set was obtained from a woman in her late teens or twenties in good health and CMV-seronegative.

V and J are TRBV6-5 and TRBJ1-1; 7 bases line up with TRBD1. Germline CDR1 reads MNHEY; CDR2 reads SVGAGI. V lost 7 bases and J lost 7; bases outside the gene matches: 9. The CDR3 runs to 13 residues. The CDR3 DNA reads as TGTGCCAGCAAAAATGCCAGGGGGTTTGAAGCTTTCTTT. Its translation: CASKNARGFEAFF.

This chain uses TRBV6-1 with TRBJ1-1, with D possibly TRBD1 on 5 matching bases. Deletions cut 5 bases from V and 1 base from J, with 14 bases between. This CDR3 has 15 residues. The germline CDR1 and CDR2 sequences are MNHNS and SASEGT. CDR3 amino acids: CASSSRVRRNTEAFF. CDR3 nucleotide sequence: TGTGCCAGCAGTTCCAGGGTGAGGAGGAACACTGAAGCTTTCTTT.

The rearrangement joins TRBV7-9 to TRBJ2-5; TRBD2 matches 7 bases. Germline trimming cut 5 bases from V and 7 bases from J; bases unmatched to any gene: 10. Germline V gene data show CDR1 as SEHNR and CDR2 as FQNEAQ (reference sequence). The CDR3 sequence is 14 residues long. The CDR3 DNA reads TGTGCCAGCAGCGTCCCCGGGACGGGGGGGACCCAGTACTTC. This codes for CASSVPGTGGTQYF.

The chain couples TRBV19 to TRBJ2-1; 10 bases line up with TRBD2. The CDR3 runs 17 residues. Germline-derived CDR1 and CDR2 are LNHDA and SQIVND (reference sequence). V was pared by 4 bases and J by 0 bases, with 6 bases of the junction left unmatched. This CDR3 is CASSRRGLANSYNEQFF. DNA of the CDR3: TGTGCCAGTAGTAGGCGGGGACTAGCGAACTCCTACAATGAGCAGTTCTTC.

The genes are TRBV18 and TRBJ1-1; D call uncertain. CDR3 length equals 15 residues. Trimming removed 3 bases at V and 1 base at J, with 12 bases between. In germline, CDR1 is KGHSH, CDR2 LQKENI. CDR3 coding DNA: TGTGCCAGCTCACCTGAGCCTCCTCGGAACACTGAAGCTTTCTTT. Translating gives CASSPEPPRNTEAFF.

The J gene is TRBJ2-7, the V gene TRBV2, with 8 bases lining up with TRBD2. Germline V gives CDR1 SNHLY, CDR2 FYNNEI. This CDR3 contains 16 residues. Trimming removed 8 bases from V and 5 bases from J; junction bases left unmatched: 17. CDR3 residues: CASEGSGSETSHEQYF. CDR3 nucleotide sequence: TGTGCCAGCGAAGGAAGCGGGAGTGAAACAAGCCACGAGCAGTACTTC.

This chain joins TRBV5-4 and TRBJ2-1; 10 nucleotides agree with TRBD1. The V gene end was trimmed by 6 bases and the J gene end by 4 bases; junction bases not matched to a gene: 4. The germline gives CDR1 SGHNT, CDR2 YYREEE (reference sequence). This CDR3 region has 14 residues. CDR3 loop: CASTGTGVYNEQFF. As DNA, the CDR3 is TGTGCCAGCACCGGGACAGGGGTTTACAATGAGCAGTTCTTC.

This chain links TRBV5-1 with TRBJ1-2; 10 bases map to TRBD1. This CDR3 comprises 13 residues. Germline lookup yields CDR1 SGHRS and CDR2 YFSETQ. The V and J ends lost 4 bases and 8 bases, in that order; junction bases with no gene match: 5. The CDR3: CASSGGTGDGYTF. The DNA of the CDR3 is TGCGCCAGCAGCGGGGGGACAGGGGACGGCTACACCTTC.

The V call is TRBV19, the J call TRBJ1-4; perhaps TRBD1 as D (6 bases). CDR3 size: 15 residues. The V end lost 7 bases, the J end lost 3 bases, and 15 bases lay between the germline ends. Germline loops: CDR1 LNHDA, CDR2 SQIVND (reference sequence). The CDR3 protein is CASNSRDTPNEKLFF. CDR3 nucleotide sequence: TGTGCCAGTAATTCTAGGGACACTCCTAATGAAAAACTGTTTTTT. The full variable domain, with the rest looked up from reference TRBV19 and TRBJ1-4, is DGGITQSPKYLFRKEGQNVTLSCEQNLNHDAMYWYRQDPGQGLRLIYYSQIVNDFQKGDIAEGYSVSREKKESFPLTVTSAQKNPTAFYLCASNSRDTPNEKLFFGSGTQLSVL.

Frequency places this clone as medium-sized. This chain uses TRBV5-6 with TRBJ1-1, with a tentative D call TRBD1 (6 bases). Germline CDR1 is SGHDT and CDR2 is YYEEEE. Trimming pared 0 bases from V and 3 bases from J, leaving 12 bases between. The CDR3 consists of 15 residues. The CDR3 DNA reads TGTGCCAGCAGCTTGGGCGGACAGCTTTACACTGAAGCTTTCTTT. Its protein product is CASSLGGQLYTEAFF. Supplemented by reference TRBV5-6 and TRBJ1-1, the full variable domain reads DAGVTQSPTHLIKTRGQQVTLRCSPKSGHDTVSWYQQALGQGPQFIFQYYEEEERQRGNFPDRFSGHQFPNYSSELNVNALLLGDSALYLCASSLGGQLYTEAFFGQGTRLTVV.

The CDR3 DNA reads as TGTGCCACCCTGACGGGCGGGAACCCCTACAATGAGCAGTTCTTC. Translation gives CATLTGGNPYNEQFF. The V and J genes are TRBV6-5 and TRBJ2-1, with D maybe TRBD2 (6 bases). The V gene's germline CDR1 is MNHEY and CDR2 SVGAGI. Trimming left V 10 bases short and J 2 bases short, with 18 bases between. This CDR3 spans 15 amino acids.

A note on this clone: Germline is not matched at one junction end, which may reflect a read error. V is TRBV5-1 and J is TRBJ2-1, with 8 positions matching TRBD2. The CDR3 is made up of 16 amino acids. CDR1 is SGHRS, CDR2 YFSETQ, per germline. The CDR3 here is CAGSPTSGSSYNEQFF. CDR3 nucleotide sequence: TGCGCCGGCAGCCCCACTAGCGGCAGCTCCTACAATGAGCAGTTCTTC.

CDR3: CASQGDSSNQPQHF. CDR3 DNA sequence: TGTGCCAGCCAGGGGGACAGTAGCAATCAGCCCCAGCATTTT. This chain connects TRBV2 to TRBJ1-5; 7 bases agree with TRBD1. This CDR3 contains 14 residues. Losses at the gene ends were 8 bases for V and 0 bases for J; bases not matched to a gene: 4. Germline V gene data show CDR1 as SNHLY and CDR2 as FYNNEI.

As concerns this clone: One junction end disagrees with the germline gene, perhaps due to a read error. Other DNA sequences in this sample translate to the same CDR3. This rearrangement joins TRBV5-4 to TRBJ2-3; 9 bases align to TRBD2. CDR3 length equals 17 residues. CDR1 is SGHNT and CDR2 is YYREEE in the germline V gene (reference sequence). CDR3 bases: TGCGCCAGCAGTTCCGGGACTAGCAGGGTTCGGTCAGATACGCAGTATTTT. Encoded protein: CASSSGTSRVRSDTQYF. The full variable domain, its missing parts supplied by reference TRBV5-4 and TRBJ2-3, is ETGVTQSPTHLIKTRGQQVTLRCSSQSGHNTVSWYQQALGQGPQFIFQYYREEENGRGNFPPRFSGLQFPNYSSELNVNALELDDSALYLCASSSGTSRVRSDTQYFGPGTRLTVL.

The chain links TRBV5-4 to TRBJ2-7; 14 bases match TRBD2. The CDR3 length is 15 residues. Per the germline V gene, CDR1 is SGHNT and CDR2 is YYREEE (reference sequence). V lost 4 bases, J lost 5 bases, and 5 bases stayed unmatched. The CDR3 bases are TGTGCCAGCAGCCCTTTGACTAGCGGGAGGGACGAGCAGTACTTC. Amino acids: CASSPLTSGRDEQYF.

The chain couples TRBV7-3 to TRBJ2-1; weak D call: TRBD1 (6 bases). The V end was cut by 1 base, the J end by 6 bases, with 7 bases between. Germline values: CDR1 SGHTA, CDR2 FQGTGA. This CDR3 contains 13 residues. The CDR3 nucleotides are TGTGCCAGCAGCTTAATAGGGGGCAATGAGCAGTTCTTC. Its translation: CASSLIGGNEQFF.

The chain joins TRBV5-1 to TRBJ2-3; TRBD1 matches at 8 bases. Germline V gene data show CDR1 as SGHRS and CDR2 as YFSETQ. The length of the CDR3 is 14 residues. The trim removed 0 bases at V and 3 bases at J, leaving 0 bases unmatched. The CDR3 is CASSLDRGTDTQYF. Here the CDR3 DNA reads TGCGCCAGCAGCTTGGACAGGGGGACAGATACGCAGTATTTT.

The chain links TRBV7-9 to TRBJ1-1; 9 bases are a match to TRBD1. The germline CDR1 and CDR2 sequences are SEHNR and FQNEAQ (reference sequence). After removal of 3 bases from V and 4 bases from J, the junction contained 12 bases not matched to a gene. The length of the CDR3 is 17 residues. The CDR3 nucleotides are TGTGCCAGCAGCTTTCCTACCTCACAGGGGGCAATCACTGAAGCTTTCTTT. It is translated as CASSFPTSQGAITEAFF. Combining the CDR3 with reference TRBV7-9 and TRBJ1-1 gives the whole variable domain DTGVSQNPRHKITKRGQNVTFRCDPISEHNRLYWYRQTLGQGPEFLTYFQNEAQLEKSRLLSDRFSAERPKGSFSTLEIQRTEQGDSAMYLCASSFPTSQGAITEAFFGQGTRLTVV.

The gene calls are TRBV2 and TRBJ2-2; the match to TRBD2 covers 12 bases. CDR1 and CDR2 from the germline V gene are SNHLY and FYNNEI. The CDR3 has 16 amino acids. The J segment lost 5 bases and the V segment lost 7 bases, leaving 8 bases of the junction unmatched. The CDR3 region is CASKPSGRAGTGELFF. The DNA of the CDR3 is TGTGCCAGCAAACCTAGCGGGAGGGCCGGGACCGGGGAGCTGTTTTTT.

The rearrangement links TRBV4-3 to TRBJ2-7, with a weak D call TRBD2 (7 bases). This CDR3 comprises 19 residues. Trimming removed 0 bases from V and 6 bases from J, with 27 bases in between. The germline V gene has CDR1 LGHNA and CDR2 YSLEER. This CDR3 is CASSQERGGVRREGCEQYV. For the CDR3, the DNA is TGCGCCAGCAGCCAAGAGCGAGGGGGGGTTAGGCGGGAAGGGTGCGAGCAGTACGTC.

This rearrangement joins TRBV7-9 to TRBJ2-7; D uncertain. The CDR3 extends over 16 amino acids. Germline V gene data show CDR1 as SEHNR and CDR2 as FQNEAQ (reference sequence). V lost 2 bases and J 2 bases, leaving 16 bases between the germline ends. The CDR3 spells CASSLHETPFTYEQYV. The CDR3 nucleotides read TGTGCCAGCAGCTTACATGAGACACCTTTTACCTACGAGCAGTACGTC.

The rearrangement uses TRBV19 and TRBJ1-4, with 9 nucleotides matching TRBD1. The CDR3 has 14 amino acids. Germline-derived CDR1 and CDR2 are LNHDA and SQIVND (reference sequence). The V segment lost 8 bases and the J segment 6 bases; nucleotides outside the gene matches: 7. CDR3 protein: CASDDRGRDEKLFF. The DNA for the CDR3 is TGTGCCAGTGACGACAGGGGGAGAGATGAAAAACTGTTTTTT.

V usage is TRBV5-5 and J usage is TRBJ2-7, with a possible D match to TRBD1 (5 bases). The length of the CDR3 is 15 residues. The germline V and J ends were trimmed by 0 bases and 0 bases, with 10 bases remaining between them. Germline-derived CDR1 and CDR2 are SGHKS and YYEKEE (reference sequence). The CDR3, as DNA: TGTGCCAGCAGCTTGGAGGGGCCGCTCTCCTACGAGCAGTACTTC. Translated, it gives CASSLEGPLSYEQYF.

The chain combines TRBV6-5 with TRBJ2-1; D is possibly TRBD2 (6 bases). CDR3 size: 15 residues. Trimming pared 7 bases from V and 6 bases from J, leaving 19 bases between. The V gene's germline CDR1 is MNHEY and CDR2 SVGAGI. The CDR3 bases are TGTGCCAGCACTCCCGGGGTGGGAGGAGGCAATGAGCAGTTCTTC. It encodes CASTPGVGGGNEQFF.

The CDR3 sequence is CASSYASPGELFF. CDR3 sequence (DNA): TGTGCCAGCAGTTACGCGTCCCCCGGGGAGCTGTTTTTT. The rearrangement links TRBV6-6 to TRBJ2-2; D remains ambiguous. This CDR3 has 13 residues. Per germline, CDR1 MNHNY and CDR2 SVGAGI (reference sequence). Trimming removed 2 bases at V and 6 bases at J, with 7 bases between.

The rearrangement links TRBV30 to TRBJ1-6; D is uncertain. The V end lost 0 bases, the J end lost 7 bases, and 7 bases lay between the germline ends. The CDR3 runs to 13 residues. Germline CDR1 GTSNPN, CDR2 SVGIG (reference sequence). Here the CDR3 reads CAWSVLENSPLHF. CDR3 DNA: TGTGCCTGGAGTGTACTAGAGAATTCACCCCTCCACTTT.

The chain couples TRBV30 to TRBJ1-1, with D hard to call. V lost 8 bases and J lost 5, with 15 bases in between. The CDR3 covers 12 residues. Germline V lookup: CDR1 GTSNPN, CDR2 SVGIG (reference sequence). The CDR3: CAQARVSTEAFF. The DNA for the CDR3 is TGTGCCCAAGCCCGGGTGTCGACTGAAGCTTTCTTT.

The rearrangement joins TRBV5-1 to TRBJ2-5, with TRBD2 matching 7 bases. Trimming cost V 3 bases and J 5 bases; bases outside gene matches: 13. The V gene's germline CDR1 is SGHRS and CDR2 YFSETQ. The CDR3 loop spans 16 amino acids. As DNA, the CDR3 is TGCGCCAGCAGCTCCTCTACCCGGGGAGGGCCCGAGACCCAGTACTTC. Translating it yields CASSSSTRGGPETQYF.

The J gene is TRBJ2-3, the V gene TRBV5-1, with D perhaps TRBD2 (5 bases). V shed 0 bases and J shed 3 bases, with 8 bases lying between them. This CDR3 is 14 amino acids long. Per the germline V gene, CDR1 is SGHRS and CDR2 is YFSETQ. The CDR3: CASSLGEGTDTQYF. The DNA of the CDR3 is TGCGCCAGCAGCTTGGGTGAGGGTACAGATACGCAGTATTTT.

The chain links TRBV11-2 to TRBJ1-1; perhaps TRBD1 as D (5 bases). There are 14 residues in the CDR3. CDR1 and CDR2 (germline): SGHAT, FQNNGV. Between the trimmed V and J ends, which lost 3 bases and 6 bases, there was a span of 14 bases. This CDR3 reads CASSLTAGKAEAFF. In nucleotides, the CDR3 is TGTGCCAGCAGCTTGACAGCGGGGAAGGCTGAAGCTTTCTTT.